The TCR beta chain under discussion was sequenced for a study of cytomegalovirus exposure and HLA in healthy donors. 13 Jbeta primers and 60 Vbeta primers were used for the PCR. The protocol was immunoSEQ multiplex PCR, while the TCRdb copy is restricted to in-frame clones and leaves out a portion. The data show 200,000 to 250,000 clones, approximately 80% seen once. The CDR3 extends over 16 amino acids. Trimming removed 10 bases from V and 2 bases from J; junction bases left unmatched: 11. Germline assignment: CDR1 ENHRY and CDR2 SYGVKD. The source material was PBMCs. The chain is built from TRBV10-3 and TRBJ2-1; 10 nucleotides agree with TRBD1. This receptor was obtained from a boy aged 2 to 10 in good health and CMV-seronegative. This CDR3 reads CASLSRDRGTYNEQFF. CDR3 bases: TGTGCCAGCCTTTCCCGGGACAGGGGAACCTACAATGAGCAGTTCTTC.